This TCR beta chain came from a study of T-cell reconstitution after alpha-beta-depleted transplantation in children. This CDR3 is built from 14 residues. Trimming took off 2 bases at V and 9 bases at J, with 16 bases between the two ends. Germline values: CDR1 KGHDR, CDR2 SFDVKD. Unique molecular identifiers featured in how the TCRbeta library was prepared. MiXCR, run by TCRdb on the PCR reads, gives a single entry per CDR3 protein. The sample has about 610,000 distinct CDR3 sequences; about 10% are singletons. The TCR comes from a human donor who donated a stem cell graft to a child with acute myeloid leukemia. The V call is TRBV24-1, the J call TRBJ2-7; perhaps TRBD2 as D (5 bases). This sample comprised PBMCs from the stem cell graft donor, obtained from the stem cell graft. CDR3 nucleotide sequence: TGTGCCACCAGTGATTCTCGAGGGCGCACTGGGCAGTACTTC. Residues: CATSDSRGRTGQYF.